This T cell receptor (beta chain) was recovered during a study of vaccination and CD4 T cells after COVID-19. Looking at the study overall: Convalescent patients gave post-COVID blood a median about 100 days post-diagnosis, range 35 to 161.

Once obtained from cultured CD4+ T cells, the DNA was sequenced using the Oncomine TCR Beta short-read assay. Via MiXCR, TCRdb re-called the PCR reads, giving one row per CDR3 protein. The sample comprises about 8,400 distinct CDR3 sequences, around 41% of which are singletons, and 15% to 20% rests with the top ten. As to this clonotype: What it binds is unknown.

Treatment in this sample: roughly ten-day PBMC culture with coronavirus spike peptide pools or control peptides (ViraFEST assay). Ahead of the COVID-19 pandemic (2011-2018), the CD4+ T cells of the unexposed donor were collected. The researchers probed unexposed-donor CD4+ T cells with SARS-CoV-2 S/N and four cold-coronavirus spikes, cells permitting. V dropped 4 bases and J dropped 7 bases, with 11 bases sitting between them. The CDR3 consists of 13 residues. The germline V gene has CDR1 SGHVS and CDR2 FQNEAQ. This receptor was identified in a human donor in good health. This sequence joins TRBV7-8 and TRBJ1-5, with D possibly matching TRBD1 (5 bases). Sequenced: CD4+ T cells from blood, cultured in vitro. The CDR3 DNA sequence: TGTGCCAGCAGCTCAGGGCGAAAACAGCCCCAGCATTTT. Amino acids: CASSSGRKQPQHF.